Listed below are T cell receptor beta chains from one sample, sequenced in a study of blood T cell repertoires in COVID-19. Clones were read by immunoSEQ multiplex PCR, and TCRdb kept only the in-frame ones, dropping some. The sample shows hundreds of thousands of clones, approximately 88% of them seen only once. The sample taken for sequencing was peripheral blood. These receptors came from a man in his late teens or twenties with active or convalescent COVID-19. Each CDR3 is given with its conserved first and last residue. Each record gives: V gene, J gene, D gene, clone size, CDR3 DNA, CDR3 protein. D genes are given only for firm matches. Only part of the rows carry a size: once, few, many, or a class if the clone is expanded.

V gene: TRBV11-3
J gene: TRBJ2-5
D gene: TRBD1
clone size: .
CDR3 DNA: TGTGCCAGCAGCTCCTCCATCAGGGGGAAGGGAGAGACCCAGTACTTC
CDR3 protein: CASSSSIRGKGETQYF

V gene: TRBV6-5
J gene: TRBJ1-1
D gene: .
clone size: .
CDR3 DNA: TGTGCCAGCAGTTCAGTGAACACTGAAGCTTTCTTT
CDR3 protein: CASSSVNTEAFF

V gene: TRBV11-2
J gene: TRBJ2-7
D gene: TRBD1
clone size: .
CDR3 DNA: TGTGCCAGCAGCCCCCCGGACAGGCGCCATTACTTC
CDR3 protein: CASSPPDRRHYF

V gene: TRBV5-4
J gene: TRBJ2-3
D gene: TRBD2
clone size: .
CDR3 DNA: TGTGCCAGCAGCTTCCCGCCTAGCGGGGGGACAGATACGCAGTATTTT
CDR3 protein: CASSFPPSGGTDTQYF

V gene: TRBV5-6
J gene: TRBJ2-5
D gene: .
clone size: .
CDR3 DNA: TGTGCCAGCAGCTTGGTGTTAAAGACCCAGTACTTC
CDR3 protein: CASSLVLKTQYF

V gene: TRBV2
J gene: TRBJ1-2
D gene: .
clone size: .
CDR3 DNA: TGTGCCAGCAGTGAAGCCAGGGCCTATGGCTACACCTTC
CDR3 protein: CASSEARAYGYTF

V gene: TRBV10-1
J gene: TRBJ1-1
D gene: .
clone size: .
CDR3 DNA: TGCGCCAGCAGTGAGTCGTGGGCCAACACTGAAGCTTTCTTT
CDR3 protein: CASSESWANTEAFF

V gene: TRBV5-6
J gene: TRBJ2-2
D gene: .
clone size: .
CDR3 DNA: TGTGCCAGCAGCTTGGATGGACTAAACACCGGGGAGCTGTTTTTT
CDR3 protein: CASSLDGLNTGELFF

V gene: TRBV4-3
J gene: TRBJ1-3
D gene: .
clone size: .
CDR3 DNA: TGCGCCAGCAGCCAAGAGACTGCGCGTCCTGGAAACACCATATATTTT
CDR3 protein: CASSQETARPGNTIYF

V gene: TRBV19
J gene: TRBJ1-1
D gene: TRBD1
clone size: .
CDR3 DNA: TGTGCCAGTAGTATACCGGGACAGTGGAGGACTGAAGCTTTCTTT
CDR3 protein: CASSIPGQWRTEAFF

V gene: TRBV7-9
J gene: TRBJ2-4
D gene: .
clone size: .
CDR3 DNA: TGTGCCAGCAGCTTGGGCCTAGCCAAAAACATTCAGTACTTC
CDR3 protein: CASSLGLAKNIQYF

V gene: TRBV7-9
J gene: TRBJ2-7
D gene: TRBD1
clone size: .
CDR3 DNA: TGTGCCAGCACCGGGACAGCCGACTCCTACGAGCAGTACTTC
CDR3 protein: CASTGTADSYEQYF

V gene: TRBV7-8
J gene: TRBJ2-2
D gene: TRBD2
clone size: .
CDR3 DNA: TGTGCCAGCAGCCCCCGGACTAGCGGGTACACCGGGGAGCTGTTTTTT
CDR3 protein: CASSPRTSGYTGELFF

V gene: TRBV5-1
J gene: TRBJ1-2
D gene: .
clone size: .
CDR3 DNA: TGCGCCAGCAGCTTGGGTAGCAGGGACTATGGCTACACCTTC
CDR3 protein: CASSLGSRDYGYTF

V gene: TRBV5-1
J gene: TRBJ2-2
D gene: .
clone size: many
CDR3 DNA: TGCGCCAGCAGCCGAAGAGAGAACACCGGGGAGCTGTTTTTT
CDR3 protein: CASSRRENTGELFF

V gene: TRBV5-4
J gene: TRBJ2-7
D gene: TRBD1
clone size: .
CDR3 DNA: TGTGCCAGCAGCCCCTCTCAGGACAGGCCCTACGGGGTATACGAGCAGTACTTC
CDR3 protein: CASSPSQDRPYGVYEQYF

V gene: TRBV11-2
J gene: TRBJ2-2
D gene: .
clone size: .
CDR3 DNA: TGTGCCAGCAGCTTAGATCCCAGGATATGGGAGCTGTTTTTT
CDR3 protein: CASSLDPRIWELFF

V gene: TRBV6-5
J gene: TRBJ2-1
D gene: .
clone size: .
CDR3 DNA: TGTGCCAGCAGTTATACGGACAGTCGATACAATGAGCAGTTCTTC
CDR3 protein: CASSYTDSRYNEQFF

V gene: TRBV7-6
J gene: TRBJ1-4
D gene: .
clone size: .
CDR3 DNA: TGTGCCAGCAGCTTAGTGGGAGTTATCCTGTTTTTT
CDR3 protein: CASSLVGVILFF

V gene: TRBV5-8
J gene: TRBJ2-2
D gene: TRBD2
clone size: .
CDR3 DNA: TGTGCCAGCACCGCGACTAGCGGGGCCACCGGGGAGCTGTTTTTT
CDR3 protein: CASTATSGATGELFF

V gene: TRBV6-2/TRBV6-3
J gene: TRBJ1-6
D gene: TRBD1
clone size: .
CDR3 DNA: TGTGCCAGCAGTTACAGCGGACAGGGGCCCCTCCACTTT
CDR3 protein: CASSYSGQGPLHF

V gene: TRBV29-1
J gene: TRBJ2-7
D gene: .
clone size: .
CDR3 DNA: TGCAGCGTTGAAGATAACTCCCATGGGCAGTACTTC
CDR3 protein: CSVEDNSHGQYF

V gene: TRBV4-1
J gene: TRBJ1-5
D gene: TRBD1
clone size: .
CDR3 DNA: TGCGCCAGCAGCCAACCCGGGACAGGATCGAATCAGCCCCAGCATTTT
CDR3 protein: CASSQPGTGSNQPQHF

V gene: TRBV6-5
J gene: TRBJ2-7
D gene: TRBD1
clone size: .
CDR3 DNA: TGTGCCAGCGCCCCTGGGACAGGGCTCTACGAGCAGTACTTC
CDR3 protein: CASAPGTGLYEQYF

V gene: TRBV21-1
J gene: TRBJ2-7
D gene: .
clone size: .
CDR3 DNA: TGTGCCAGCAGAGGAGACAGTCCGCGAATTTACGAGCAGTACTTC
CDR3 protein: CASRGDSPRIYEQYF

V gene: TRBV7-3
J gene: TRBJ2-1
D gene: .
clone size: .
CDR3 DNA: TGTGCCAGCAGCTCAGGGGGGACCCACAATGAGCAGTTCTTC
CDR3 protein: CASSSGGTHNEQFF

V gene: TRBV19
J gene: TRBJ2-2
D gene: TRBD2
clone size: .
CDR3 DNA: TGTGCCAGTAGTCAAGCGGGACTAGCGGGGGCCAAGGGTGGCACCGGGGAGCTGTTTTTT
CDR3 protein: CASSQAGLAGAKGGTGELFF

V gene: TRBV29-1
J gene: TRBJ1-1
D gene: .
clone size: .
CDR3 DNA: TGCAGCGTTGGGCGTCCAGGGTCGAGCACTGAAGCTTTCTTT
CDR3 protein: CSVGRPGSSTEAFF

V gene: TRBV18
J gene: TRBJ1-6
D gene: .
clone size: few
CDR3 DNA: TGTGCCAGCTCACCGTCTTCAGGGAATAATTCACCCCTCCACTTT
CDR3 protein: CASSPSSGNNSPLHF

V gene: TRBV29-1
J gene: TRBJ1-2
D gene: TRBD1
clone size: .
CDR3 DNA: TGCAGCGTTTCCGACAGGGCGTATCGGGGCTACACCTTC
CDR3 protein: CSVSDRAYRGYTF

V gene: TRBV7-9
J gene: TRBJ1-2
D gene: .
clone size: .
CDR3 DNA: TGTGCCAGCACCGCCAGGGTCTATGGCTACACCTTC
CDR3 protein: CASTARVYGYTF

V gene: TRBV5-1
J gene: TRBJ1-4
D gene: TRBD1
clone size: few
CDR3 DNA: TGCGCCAGCAGCTTGGCCGGGACAGGGGGCGAAAAACTGTTTTTT
CDR3 protein: CASSLAGTGGEKLFF

V gene: TRBV9
J gene: TRBJ2-7
D gene: .
clone size: .
CDR3 DNA: TGTGCCAGCACCCTTGGGACTGGTCCCTACGAGCAGTACTTC
CDR3 protein: CASTLGTGPYEQYF

V gene: TRBV7-8
J gene: TRBJ1-3
D gene: .
clone size: .
CDR3 DNA: TGTGCCAGCAGCCCGTCACGGGGAGCTGGAAACACCATATATTTT
CDR3 protein: CASSPSRGAGNTIYF

V gene: TRBV10-1
J gene: TRBJ2-1
D gene: TRBD2
clone size: .
CDR3 DNA: TGCGCCAGCAGACACCTAGCGGGGGATCGCAATGAGCAGTTCTTC
CDR3 protein: CASRHLAGDRNEQFF

V gene: TRBV4-3
J gene: TRBJ1-2
D gene: .
clone size: .
CDR3 DNA: TGCGCCAGCAGCCAATTCTGGGAGTGGGATGGCTACACCTTC
CDR3 protein: CASSQFWEWDGYTF

V gene: TRBV27
J gene: TRBJ1-2
D gene: .
clone size: many
CDR3 DNA: TGTGCCAGCTCCCCGGCGCAGCGGGCAGGAGGCTACACCTTC
CDR3 protein: CASSPAQRAGGYTF

V gene: TRBV4-1
J gene: TRBJ2-1
D gene: TRBD2
clone size: .
CDR3 DNA: TGCGCCAGCAGCCAAGAATTTGCTAGCGGTCTAACCAATGAGCAGTTCTTC
CDR3 protein: CASSQEFASGLTNEQFF

V gene: TRBV10-3
J gene: TRBJ2-3
D gene: TRBD2
clone size: .
CDR3 DNA: TGTGCCATCAGTGCACGAAAGCCGACTAGCGGCCCCACAGATACGCAGTATTTT
CDR3 protein: CAISARKPTSGPTDTQYF

V gene: TRBV7-9
J gene: TRBJ1-1
D gene: TRBD1
clone size: once
CDR3 DNA: TGTGCCAGCAGCTTAGTCCGTTGGGGACAGGGTACTGAAGCTTTCTTT
CDR3 protein: CASSLVRWGQGTEAFF

V gene: TRBV27
J gene: TRBJ2-1
D gene: .
clone size: few
CDR3 DNA: TGTGCCAGCAGACCCCTAGGGGGTGTGGGCAATGAGCAGTTCTTC
CDR3 protein: CASRPLGGVGNEQFF

V gene: TRBV19
J gene: TRBJ1-3
D gene: .
clone size: .
CDR3 DNA: TGTGCCAGTAGTATAGGGACATCACCTGGAAACACCATATATTTT
CDR3 protein: CASSIGTSPGNTIYF

V gene: TRBV19
J gene: TRBJ2-2
D gene: .
clone size: .
CDR3 DNA: TGTGCCAGTAAACCGGGCAGGGCCGGGGAGCTGTTTTTT
CDR3 protein: CASKPGRAGELFF

V gene: TRBV21-1
J gene: TRBJ2-2
D gene: .
clone size: .
CDR3 DNA: TGTGCCAGCGTAGCGGGGGGGCCTTCCGACACCGGGGAGCTGTTTTTT
CDR3 protein: CASVAGGPSDTGELFF